This is a list of T cell receptor beta chains from one sample in a study of CD8+ T cells in alopecia areata. The protocol was immunoSEQ multiplex PCR, while the TCRdb copy is restricted to in-frame clones and leaves out a portion. The table includes about 23,000 clones, about 47% detected once. The material sequenced was NKG2D-high CD8+ T cells sorted from blood. Source of these receptors: a human donor with alopecia areata. Both conserved end residues are part of each CDR3. Each record gives: D gene, J gene, clone size, V gene, CDR3 DNA, CDR3 protein. D genes are given only for firm matches. For some rows the clone size is stated as once, few or many, or as a class when expanded; others skip it.

TRBD1	TRBJ1-2	NA	TRBV2	TGTGCCAGCAGTGGAGGGACAGGGGTCGACTATGGCTACACCTTC	CASSGGTGVDYGYTF
NA	TRBJ2-7	few	TRBV15	TGTGCCACCAGCAGGCACCGGGACACCAGTTCCTACGAGCAGTACTTC	CATSRHRDTSSYEQYF
NA	TRBJ1-1	NA	TRBV27	TGTGCCAGCAGTTTGGGGGGGAACACTGAAGCTTTCTTT	CASSLGGNTEAFF
NA	TRBJ2-1	few	TRBV27	TGTGCCAGCAGTCCTCGACAGGCGGTATACAATGAGCAGTTCTTC	CASSPRQAVYNEQFF
NA	TRBJ2-1	few	TRBV20-1	TGCAGTGCTTGGAGGGACAATGAGCAGTTCTTC	CSAWRDNEQFF
TRBD2	TRBJ2-1	NA	TRBV28	TGTGCCAGCAGTTTAATCGCTAGCGGGAGTATTGAGCAGTTCTTC	CASSLIASGSIEQFF
TRBD1	TRBJ1-4	few	TRBV29-1	TGCAGCGCAAAAACAGGGGCGGAAAAACTGTTTTTT	CSAKTGAEKLFF
NA	TRBJ1-1	few	TRBV7-9	TGTGCCACGACCGGGACGGCTGGTTTAATCATGAACACTGAAGCTTTCTTT	CATTGTAGLIMNTEAFF
NA	TRBJ2-4	few	TRBV28	TGTGCCAGCAGTCCCGACGGGGCGGCCAAAAACATTCAGTACTTC	CASSPDGAAKNIQYF
NA	TRBJ1-1	NA	TRBV6-5	TGTGCCAGCAAGGCGGGCATGAACACTGAAGCTTTCTTT	CASKAGMNTEAFF
NA	TRBJ2-3	NA	TRBV5-1	TGCGCCAGCAGCTTGGGTCTGGGAAAGCCCCACGATACGCAGTATTTT	CASSLGLGKPHDTQYF
NA	TRBJ2-3	NA	TRBV2	TGTGCCAGCAAGTGGGCGGCCACAGATACGCAGTATTTT	CASKWAATDTQYF
NA	TRBJ2-5	NA	TRBV27	TGTGCCAGCAGTTTATTCAGGGGTGAGACCCAGTACTTC	CASSLFRGETQYF
TRBD2	TRBJ2-1	NA	TRBV10-1	TGCGCCAGCAGTGAGTCGCTAGCGGGAGAAACCTACAATGAGCAGTTCTTC	CASSESLAGETYNEQFF
NA	TRBJ2-7	few	TRBV27	TGTGCCAGCAGCTCAGCCAGAGTCGAGCAGTACTTC	CASSSARVEQYF
TRBD1	TRBJ2-5	NA	TRBV13	TGTGCCAGCAGCCATCGCGGGACAGGGTGGCAGACCCAGTACTTC	CASSHRGTGWQTQYF
TRBD2	TRBJ2-7	NA	TRBV7-3	TGTGCCAGCAGCTTAAAGGCTAGCGGGTACTACGAGCAGTACTTC	CASSLKASGYYEQYF
TRBD2	TRBJ2-7	few	TRBV27	TGTGCCAGCAGTTTTGGACTAGCGGGAGCCCCGTACTTC	CASSFGLAGAPYF
TRBD1	TRBJ2-1	NA	TRBV5-1	TGCGCCAGCAGCTTAGGGGGCCTACCACCCTACAATGAGCAGTTCTTC	CASSLGGLPPYNEQFF
NA	TRBJ2-4	few	TRBV28	TGTGCCAGCAGTCCGTCCGGGGCAGATACTAAAAACATTCAGTACTTC	CASSPSGADTKNIQYF
NA	TRBJ2-1	many	TRBV7-6	TGTGCCAGCAGCTTAGCCATTGACAGGGAGGTATCCTACAATGAGCAGTTCTTC	CASSLAIDREVSYNEQFF
NA	TRBJ1-4	NA	TRBV28	TGTGCCAGCAGTTTTTTTGACTACAGGGAGAGTGAAAAACTGTTTTTT	CASSFFDYRESEKLFF
NA	TRBJ2-4	NA	TRBV5-1	TGCGCCAGCAGCTTGTACACGGGAAGTTCTATGTCGGCCAAAAACATTCAGTACTTC	CASSLYTGSSMSAKNIQYF
NA	TRBJ2-7	few	TRBV29-1	TGCAGCGTTGAATGGGCAGACTACGAGCAGTACTTC	CSVEWADYEQYF
TRBD1	TRBJ2-7	NA	TRBV2	TGTGCCAGCAGGGACAGGGGGCTCTACGAGCAGTACTTC	CASRDRGLYEQYF
NA	TRBJ2-7	few	TRBV4-1	TGCGCCAGCAGCCAAGTTTTACTCCGCGAGCAGTACTTC	CASSQVLLREQYF
TRBD2	TRBJ2-1	NA	TRBV7-9	TGTGCCAGCAGCTTAGTTCGCGGGAGGGCCTCTGAGCAGTTCTTC	CASSLVRGRASEQFF
NA	TRBJ2-5	NA	TRBV5-8	TGTGCCAGCAGCTTGTATAGGGTTAACCAAGAGACCCAGTACTTC	CASSLYRVNQETQYF
TRBD2	TRBJ2-3	few	TRBV9	TGTGCCAGCAGCGTAGAGGCTAGCGGAAGCACAGATACGCAGTATTTT	CASSVEASGSTDTQYF
TRBD1	TRBJ2-5	few	TRBV29-1	TGCAGCGTTGATATGGACAGGGCCCTGAGCGAGACCCAGTACTTC	CSVDMDRALSETQYF
TRBD1	TRBJ1-2	once	TRBV15	TGTGCCACCAGCGGTACAGGGGGCGATGGGTATGGCTACACCTTC	CATSGTGGDGYGYTF
TRBD2	TRBJ2-3	NA	TRBV5-6	TGTGCCAGCAGCCCTGGACTAGCGGTGTATACGCAGTATTTT	CASSPGLAVYTQYF
NA	TRBJ2-1	once	TRBV7-9	TGTGCCAGCAGCTCCAGGGGCTTTCATGAGCAGTTCTTC	CASSSRGFHEQFF
NA	TRBJ2-5	medium-sized	TRBV5-1	TGCGCCAGCAGCCCTTGGGACGTCCAAGAGACCCAGTACTTC	CASSPWDVQETQYF
TRBD2	TRBJ2-2	NA	TRBV2	TGTGCCATTCAGGGACTAGCGGGAGTCCACACCGGGGAGCTGTTTTTT	CAIQGLAGVHTGELFF
NA	TRBJ1-1	NA	TRBV7-8	TGTGCCAGCAGCTTATTACGCCGAGGGACTGAAGCTTTCTTT	CASSLLRRGTEAFF
NA	TRBJ2-1	NA	TRBV28	TGTGCCAGCAGTTTCCCCGGTGAGCAGTTCTTC	CASSFPGEQFF
NA	TRBJ1-4	NA	TRBV9	TGTGCCAGCAGCCCAGGGTGGACTAATGAAAAACTGTTTTTT	CASSPGWTNEKLFF
NA	TRBJ1-2	NA	TRBV4-1	TGCGCCAGCAGCCAAGGGGCCTCGGGGGCCTCTTATGGCTACACCTTC	CASSQGASGASYGYTF
NA	TRBJ2-1	NA	TRBV6-4	TGTGCCAGCAGTGTAAACCCTCTCGCCTACAATGAGCAGTTCTTC	CASSVNPLAYNEQFF
NA	TRBJ2-7	few	TRBV13	TGTGCCAGCAGCTCCCCCCTGGAGGGAAACGAGCAGTACTTC	CASSSPLEGNEQYF
NA	TRBJ2-1	NA	TRBV7-8	TGTGCCAGCAGCTTAGCAGGAAATCACAATGAGCAGTTCTTC	CASSLAGNHNEQFF